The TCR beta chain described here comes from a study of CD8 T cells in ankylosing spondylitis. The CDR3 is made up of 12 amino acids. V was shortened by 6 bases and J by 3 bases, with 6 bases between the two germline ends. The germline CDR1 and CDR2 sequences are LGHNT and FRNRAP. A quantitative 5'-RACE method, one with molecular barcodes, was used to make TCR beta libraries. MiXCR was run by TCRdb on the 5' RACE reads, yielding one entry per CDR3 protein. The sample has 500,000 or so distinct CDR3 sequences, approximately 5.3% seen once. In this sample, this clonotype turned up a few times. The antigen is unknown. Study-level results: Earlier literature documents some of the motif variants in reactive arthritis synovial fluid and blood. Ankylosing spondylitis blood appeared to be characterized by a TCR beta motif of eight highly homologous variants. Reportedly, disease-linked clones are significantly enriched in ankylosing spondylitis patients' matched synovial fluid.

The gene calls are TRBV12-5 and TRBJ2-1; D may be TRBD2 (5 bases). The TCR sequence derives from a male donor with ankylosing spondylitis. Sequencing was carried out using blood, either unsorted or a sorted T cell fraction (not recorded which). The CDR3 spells CASGGLYNEQFF. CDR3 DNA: TGTGCTAGTGGCGGACTCTACAATGAGCAGTTCTTC.